Included here is one T cell receptor (beta chain) sequence, with context. Its antigen is still unknown. It has no much larger one-base neighbor in the sample; base qualities were not kept. TCRbeta CDR3 regions were amplified from genomic DNA using the immunoSEQ Assay, a bias-controlled multiplex PCR. The authors processed their data as follows. Nucleated cell counts per sample were estimated from amplification of reference gene primers within the assay. To quantify the absolute abundance of each unique TCRbeta CDR3 rearrangement, sequence reads were collapsed and filtered. Productive Simpson clonality was computed per sample as the square root of Simpson's diversity index over productive rearrangements. The source is immuneACCESS, and TCRdb retained only in-frame sequences with V and J called. Part of the clones is not carried over; for the studies checked, unresolved V genes explain less than half of this, and the remainder is unexplained. V and J calls and clone size are as listed in that table; D and trimming were resolved from the DNA. The sample table holds about 140,000 clones, of which around nine tenths were seen once. Of the sample, 5% to 6% falls within the top ten clones.

The data were obtained in a study of blood T cell repertoires in COVID-19 (dated by TCRdb to about 2020). About the full investigation: Samples covering the acute and convalescent phases of COVID-19 were provided by collaborators in the United States, Italy and Spain. Subjects who had been exposed to COVID-19, were actively infected with it, or had recovered from it provided the deeply sampled blood TCRbeta repertoires that made up the dataset. The sample metadata nearly always contained a de-identified subject ID, COVID-19 status, age in years and sex. The samples were drawn from the first 160 participants of the ongoing ImmuneRACE study and from 1,254 subjects provided by 6 global collaborators. The repertoires were released in a freely available public database meant as a resource for research on the immune response to SARS-CoV-2. The prospective study material was composed of cDNA or gDNA derived from T cells, B-cell-depleted T cells, or PBMCs. HLA class I and class II types, where available, came from metadata supplied by the sample provider rather than from assay-based typing. Broad study findings and their caveats: Clinical and demographic metadata were provided uncurated, with the amount varying by source and participant.

Whole blood was collected in K2EDTA tubes by collaborating institutions according to the institutions' own protocols. For TCRbeta analysis, collaborator samples were shipped as frozen whole blood, as isolated PBMCs, or as DNA extracted from either sample type. CDR1 and CDR2 (SEHNR, FQNEAQ) derive from the germline V gene (reference sequence). The junction carries 11 bases between V and J, which are trimmed by 4 bases and 8 bases respectively. The CDR3 contains 12 residues, cysteine and phenylalanine counted. CDR3 DNA only is kept here, 36 bases in frame from base 1. The TCR was taken from a human donor in a cohort sampled during active COVID-19. The chain couples TRBV7-9 to TRBJ1-2, with no reliable assignment of the D segment. Sequences were obtained from peripheral blood. The CDR3: CASSSNLGGYTF. The nucleotide sequence reads TGTGCCAGCAGCTCAAACCTGGGCGGCTACACCTTC.